The 26 T cell receptor beta chains given below trace back to one sample, sequenced in a study of blood T cell repertoires in COVID-19 (dated by TCRdb to about 2020). Receptor amplification or capture employed the immunoSEQ multiplex PCR assay. Not all clones reach the TCRdb copy of this immuneACCESS table, which keeps in-frame sequences only. Checked studies attribute under half of the gap to unresolved V genes and leave the rest unexplained. Within this sample are roughly 190,000 clones, with approximately 84% of them counted one time only. In total, the top ten clones hold roughly 3.2% of the sample. What was sequenced was PBMCs or T cells enriched from blood (not recorded which). The receptor source for this set is a woman under 40 who had recovered from COVID-19.

The count of this clone is one. This chain links TRBV7-3 with TRBJ1-2; 8 nucleotides line up with TRBD1. The CDR3 sequence is 15 residues long. V lost 1 base, J lost 2 bases, and 3 bases stayed unmatched. In germline, CDR1 is SGHTA, CDR2 FQGTGA. In DNA, the CDR3 is TGTGCCAGCAGCTTAAACAGGGGGTTAAACTATGGCTACACCTTC. Its protein is CASSLNRGLNYGYTF.

The chain uses TRBV11-1 and TRBJ2-7; D ambiguous. CDR1 SGHAT and CDR2 FQDESV come from the germline V gene (reference sequence). V was clipped by 4 bases and J by 7 bases, with 14 bases between them. The CDR3 has 13 residues. CDR3: CASSSPPGFEQYV. CDR3 bases: TGTGCCAGCAGCTCACCGCCCGGGTTTGAGCAGTACGTC.

The V and J genes are TRBV27 and TRBJ2-5; 7 bases agree with TRBD1. The germline CDR1 and CDR2 sequences are MNHEY and SMNVEV (reference sequence). This CDR3 region has 16 residues. J lost 3 bases, V lost 4 bases, and 11 bases had no gene match. The CDR3 is CASSWPPGTVEETQYF. As DNA, the CDR3 is TGTGCCAGCAGTTGGCCCCCCGGGACAGTAGAAGAGACCCAGTACTTC.

The chain couples TRBV12-3 or TRBV12-4 to TRBJ1-2, with D uncertain. This CDR3 contains 13 residues. The ends were cut back, 5 bases at V and 2 bases at J, with 9 bases in the middle. CDR3 in DNA: TGTGCCAGCAGTCTTGTGGAGAACTATGGCTACACCTTC. Protein: CASSLVENYGYTF.

The CDR3 loop is CASSRTGTGSEKLFF. CDR3 in DNA: TGTGCCAGCAGCCGCACCGGGACAGGGAGTGAAAAACTGTTTTTT. The chain employs TRBV14 and TRBJ1-4; 9 bases agree with TRBD1. Germline loops: CDR1 SGHDN, CDR2 FVKESK. Losses at the gene ends were 4 bases for V and 7 bases for J; bases not matched to a gene: 7. The CDR3 contains 15 residues.

The V gene is TRBV4-1, the J gene TRBJ1-1; D might be TRBD1 (5 bases). Trimming removed 1 base from V and 1 base from J, with 10 bases in between. Germline V CDR1 and CDR2: MGHRA, YSYEKL. This CDR3 is built from 15 residues. Here the CDR3 reads CASSQAEGTNTEAFF. CDR3 nucleotide sequence: TGCGCCAGCAGCCAAGCGGAGGGGACGAACACTGAAGCTTTCTTT.

The chain recombines TRBV2 with TRBJ1-1; 7 bases line up with TRBD1. The CDR3 extends over 16 amino acids. The V and J ends lost 4 bases and 1 base, in that order; junction bases with no gene match: 9. CDR1 and CDR2 (germline): SNHLY, FYNNEI. The DNA of the CDR3 is TGTGCCAGCAGTGTGGTTTCCAGGGGGAGGAACACTGAAGCTTTCTTT. This sequence encodes CASSVVSRGRNTEAFF. The whole variable domain, filled in from reference TRBV2 and TRBJ1-1, reads EPEVTQTPSHQVTQMGQEVILRCVPISNHLYFYWYRQILGQKVEFLVSFYNNEISEKSEIFDDQFSVERPDGSNFTLKIRSTKLEDSAMYFCASSVVSRGRNTEAFFGQGTRLTVV.

The V call is TRBV7-9, the J call TRBJ2-2, with a tentative D call TRBD2 (5 bases). Germline V CDR1 and CDR2: SEHNR, FQNEAQ (reference sequence). CDR3 length: 14 residues. Trimming removed 5 bases from V and 3 bases from J, with 10 bases in between. The CDR3 spells CASSTELDTGELFF. DNA of the CDR3: TGTGCCAGCAGCACGGAACTAGACACCGGGGAGCTGTTTTTT. The complete variable domain, with remaining parts taken from reference TRBV7-9 and TRBJ2-2, reads DTGVSQNPRHKITKRGQNVTFRCDPISEHNRLYWYRQTLGQGPEFLTYFQNEAQLEKSRLLSDRFSAERPKGSFSTLEIQRTEQGDSAMYLCASSTELDTGELFFGEGSRLTVL.

This clone was observed once. The CDR3 DNA is TGTGCCAGCAGCCACCCGACACCGAACACTGAAGCTTTCTTT. Translated: CASSHPTPNTEAFF. V usage is TRBV3-1 (or the pseudogene TRBV3-2) and J usage is TRBJ1-1; D unclear. V was clipped by 3 bases and J by 1 base, with 9 bases between them. The CDR3 has 14 residues. Per the germline V gene, CDR1 is LGHDT and CDR2 is YNNKEL (reference sequence).

V usage is TRBV6-6 and J usage is TRBJ2-2, with D uncertain. Trimming removed 6 bases at V and 6 bases at J, with 8 bases between. The CDR3 has 12 amino acids. The germline V gene has CDR1 MNHNY and CDR2 SVGAGI (reference sequence). The CDR3 nucleotides read TGTGCCAGCAGCCCTCCGGCCGGGGAGCTGTTTTTT. This encodes CASSPPAGELFF.

The chain joins TRBV7-3 to TRBJ2-1; 12 bases agree with TRBD2. Unmatched junction bases numbered 14, after V lost 5 bases and J lost 6 bases. Germline loops: CDR1 SGHTA, CDR2 FQGTGA. This CDR3 has 18 amino acids. CDR3 residues: CASSPYLLASGRGNEQFF. The CDR3 DNA sequence: TGTGCCAGCAGCCCATACCTTTTGGCTAGCGGGAGGGGCAATGAGCAGTTCTTC.

The J gene is TRBJ2-3, the V gene TRBV18, with a weak D call TRBD2 (5 bases). This CDR3 has 14 residues. CDR1 KGHSH and CDR2 LQKENI come from the germline V gene. Trimming took off 6 bases at V and 3 bases at J, with 13 bases between the two ends. The CDR3 sequence is CASSERVATDTQYF. CDR3 sequence (DNA): TGTGCCAGCTCCGAACGAGTAGCGACAGATACGCAGTATTTT.

The J gene is TRBJ1-5, the V gene TRBV7-2, with D possibly matching TRBD1 (6 bases). Trimming took 1 base from V and 1 from J, leaving 14 bases between them. CDR1 is SGHTA, CDR2 FQGNSA, per germline. CDR3 length: 17 amino acids. The CDR3 is CASSLGGGVGSNQPQHF. The CDR3 DNA follows: TGTGCCAGCAGCTTAGGTGGGGGCGTGGGAAGCAATCAGCCCCAGCATTTT.

The chain employs TRBV6-5 and TRBJ2-7; TRBD1 aligns across 9 bases. Germline assignment: CDR1 MNHEY and CDR2 SVGAGI. This CDR3 contains 15 residues. V lost 0 bases to trimming and J lost 2 bases; unmatched junction nucleotides: 2. The CDR3 is CASSYSGQGTYEQYF. Here the CDR3 DNA reads TGTGCCAGCAGTTACTCGGGACAGGGCACCTACGAGCAGTACTTC.

The J gene is TRBJ1-1, the V gene TRBV7-9; D is unresolved. Germline V gene sequence: CDR1 SEHNR, CDR2 FQNEAQ (reference sequence). V lost 8 bases to trimming and J lost 1 base, with 8 bases between them. The CDR3 extends over 12 amino acids. CDR3 amino acids: CASRRGNTEAFF. The DNA for the CDR3 is TGTGCCAGCCGGCGGGGGAACACTGAAGCTTTCTTT.

The V gene is TRBV24-1, the J gene TRBJ2-7, with 10 bases aligning to TRBD1. Trimming at V came to 4 bases and at J to 6 bases, leaving 5 bases not matched to a gene. The CDR3 runs to 14 residues. CDR1 is KGHDR and CDR2 is SFDVKD in the germline V gene. The chain's CDR3 is CATSDPGTGVEQYF. Written as DNA, the CDR3 is TGTGCCACCAGTGACCCCGGGACAGGGGTCGAGCAGTACTTC.

This clone has a handful of counts. CDR3: CASSDFNYGYTF. Here the CDR3 DNA reads TGCGCCAGCAGTGACTTTAACTATGGCTACACCTTC. The chain recombines TRBV10-2 with TRBJ1-2; D uncertain. Trimming pared 3 bases from V and 1 base from J, leaving 3 bases between. Germline V gene lookup returns CDR1 WSHSY and CDR2 SAAADI. This CDR3 has 12 residues.

V and J are TRBV2 and TRBJ1-3, with D perhaps TRBD1 (6 bases). Germline V CDR1 and CDR2: SNHLY, FYNNEI. V lost 0 bases and J lost 15, with 12 bases in between. The CDR3 sequence is 12 residues long. CDR3 DNA: TGTGCCAGCAGTGAAGCCGGGGGGCCAGAATATTTT. This translates into CASSEAGGPEYF.

The V gene is TRBV9, the J gene TRBJ1-3; D not certain. The germline gives CDR1 SGDLS, CDR2 YYNGEE. The CDR3 has 13 amino acids. V lost 4 bases, J lost 1 base, and 6 bases lay in between. CDR3 bases: TGTGCCAGCAGCTTTACTTCTGGAAACACCATATATTTT. It encodes CASSFTSGNTIYF.

The chain recombines TRBV6-5 with TRBJ2-5; 8 bases fit TRBD1. Losses at the gene ends were 1 base for V and 5 bases for J; bases not matched to a gene: 6. Germline CDR1 and CDR2: MNHEY and SVGAGI. The CDR3 has 15 amino acids. In nucleotides, the CDR3 is TGTGCCAGCAGTTACTTCGGACAGGGAGGCGAGACCCAGTACTTC. Residues: CASSYFGQGGETQYF.

The genes are TRBV29-1 and TRBJ1-1; 7 nucleotides agree with TRBD1. Germline V CDR1 and CDR2: SQVTM, ANQGSEA. CDR3 length equals 15 residues. V gave up 4 bases and J gave up 1 base; unmatched junction bases: 9. CDR3 in DNA: TGCAGCGTTGTGTTCCCTGACAGGGCGAACACTGAAGCTTTCTTT. Its translation: CSVVFPDRANTEAFF.

This clone occurred once. The J gene is TRBJ2-3, the V gene TRBV3-1 (or the pseudogene TRBV3-2), with D perhaps matching TRBD1 (6 bases). Germline V lookup: CDR1 LGHDT, CDR2 YNNKEL (reference sequence). V shed 2 bases and J shed 0 bases, with 9 bases lying between them. The CDR3 runs to 15 residues. This chain's CDR3 is CASSQLRGSTDTQYF. The CDR3 region has the DNA TGTGCCAGCAGCCAACTCAGGGGTAGCACAGATACGCAGTATTTT.

The chain uses TRBV28 and TRBJ1-4, with D unresolved. The CDR3 is made up of 12 amino acids. Germline V gene data show CDR1 as MDHEN and CDR2 as SYDVKM. Trimming left V 8 bases short and J 8 bases short, with 12 bases between. This chain's CDR3 is CASARWAEKLFF. CDR3 bases: TGTGCCAGCGCCCGGTGGGCGGAAAAACTGTTTTTT.

In DNA form, the CDR3 reads TGTGCCAGCAGCTCTGGTCTCGGGAGCACTGAAGCTTTCTTT. Protein product: CASSSGLGSTEAFF. This chain links TRBV7-8 with TRBJ1-1; no definite D call. Germline lookup yields CDR1 SGHVS and CDR2 FQNEAQ. The CDR3 covers 14 residues. Trimming left V 4 bases short and J 4 bases short, with 13 bases between.

The chain recombines TRBV28 with TRBJ2-1; D perhaps matches TRBD2 (6 bases). This CDR3 region has 14 residues. The germline V gene encodes CDR1 MDHEN and CDR2 SYDVKM. Deletions cut 9 bases from V and 1 base from J, with 13 bases between. CDR3 protein: CASFVGGSYNEQFF. The DNA of the CDR3 is TGTGCCAGTTTTGTGGGGGGATCCTACAATGAGCAGTTCTTC.

The table lists this clone with a few counts. The chain joins TRBV29-1 to TRBJ2-2, with 9 bases lining up with TRBD2. The CDR3 extends over 12 amino acids. CDR1 is SQVTM, CDR2 ANQGSEA, per germline. With V trimmed by 7 bases and J by 6 bases, 3 bases remained unmatched. The CDR3 protein is CSGGGVAGELFF. CDR3 coding DNA: TGCAGCGGCGGGGGGGTGGCCGGGGAGCTGTTTTTT.